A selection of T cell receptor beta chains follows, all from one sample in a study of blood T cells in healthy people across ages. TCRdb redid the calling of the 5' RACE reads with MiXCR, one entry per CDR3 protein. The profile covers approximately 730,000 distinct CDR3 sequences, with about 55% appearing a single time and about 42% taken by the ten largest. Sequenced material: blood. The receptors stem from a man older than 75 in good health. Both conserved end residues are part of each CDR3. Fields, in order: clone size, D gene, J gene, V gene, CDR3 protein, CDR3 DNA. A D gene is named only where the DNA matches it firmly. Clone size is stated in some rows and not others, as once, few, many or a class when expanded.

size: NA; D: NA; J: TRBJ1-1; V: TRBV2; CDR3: CASSEEQLNTEAFF; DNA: TGTGCCAGCAGTGAAGAACAGCTGAACACTGAAGCTTTCTTT
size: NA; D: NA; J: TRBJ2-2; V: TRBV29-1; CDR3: CSVTRGTNTGELFF; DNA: TGCAGCGTCACCCGAGGGACTAACACCGGGGAGCTGTTTTTT
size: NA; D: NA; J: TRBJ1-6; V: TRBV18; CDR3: CASSPSPAGNSPLHF; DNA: TGTGCCAGCTCACCAAGTCCGGCAGGGAATTCACCCCTCCACTTT
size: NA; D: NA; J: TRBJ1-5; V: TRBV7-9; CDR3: CASSLATSGNQPQHF; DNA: TGTGCCAGCAGCTTAGCCACCAGCGGCAATCAGCCCCAGCATTTT
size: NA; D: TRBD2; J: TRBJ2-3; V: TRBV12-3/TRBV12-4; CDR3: CASRVRTSGRTDTQYF; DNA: TGTGCCAGCAGGGTCAGGACTAGCGGGAGGACAGATACGCAGTATTTT
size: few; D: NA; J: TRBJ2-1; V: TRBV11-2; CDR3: CASSTVKWTRSSYNEQFF; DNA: TGTGCCAGCAGCACAGTAAAATGGACTCGTAGCTCCTACAATGAGCAGTTCTTC
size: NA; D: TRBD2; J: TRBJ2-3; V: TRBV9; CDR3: CASSGGLAGVDGYAYF; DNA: TGTGCCAGCAGCGGGGGACTAGCGGGAGTGGACGGATACGCGTATTTT
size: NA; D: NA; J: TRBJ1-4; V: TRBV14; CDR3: CASSQASLRQNEKLFF; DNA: TGTGCCAGCAGCCAGGCTTCTCTCCGGCAGAATGAAAAACTGTTTTTT
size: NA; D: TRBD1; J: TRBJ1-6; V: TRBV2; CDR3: CASRTDRVDNSPLHF; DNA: TGTGCCAGCAGAACAGACAGGGTGGACAATTCACCCCTCCACTTT
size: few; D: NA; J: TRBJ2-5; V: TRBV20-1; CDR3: CSARFTFPGRETQYF; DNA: TGCAGTGCTAGATTCACTTTTCCAGGGCGGGAGACCCAGTACTTC
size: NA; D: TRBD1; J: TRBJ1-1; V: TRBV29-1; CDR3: CSVDKTGMNTEAFF; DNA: TGCAGCGTCGACAAGACAGGGATGAACACTGAAGCTTTCTTT
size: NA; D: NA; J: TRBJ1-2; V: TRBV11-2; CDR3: CASSLGAEYGYTF; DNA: TGTGCCAGCAGCTTAGGGGCTGAGTATGGCTACACCTTC
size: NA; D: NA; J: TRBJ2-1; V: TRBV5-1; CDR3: CASSPSLSQRVGNEQFF; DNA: TGCGCCAGCAGCCCGAGCCTGAGCCAGCGGGTGGGCAATGAGCAGTTCTTC
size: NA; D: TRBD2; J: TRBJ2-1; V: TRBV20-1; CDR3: CSARKPGTSGIYNEQFF; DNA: TGCAGTGCTAGAAAACCCGGGACTAGCGGGATCTACAATGAGCAGTTCTTC
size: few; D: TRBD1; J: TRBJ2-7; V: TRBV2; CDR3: CASSGTGYTYEQYF; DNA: TGTGCCAGCAGTGGGACAGGGTATACCTACGAGCAGTACTTC